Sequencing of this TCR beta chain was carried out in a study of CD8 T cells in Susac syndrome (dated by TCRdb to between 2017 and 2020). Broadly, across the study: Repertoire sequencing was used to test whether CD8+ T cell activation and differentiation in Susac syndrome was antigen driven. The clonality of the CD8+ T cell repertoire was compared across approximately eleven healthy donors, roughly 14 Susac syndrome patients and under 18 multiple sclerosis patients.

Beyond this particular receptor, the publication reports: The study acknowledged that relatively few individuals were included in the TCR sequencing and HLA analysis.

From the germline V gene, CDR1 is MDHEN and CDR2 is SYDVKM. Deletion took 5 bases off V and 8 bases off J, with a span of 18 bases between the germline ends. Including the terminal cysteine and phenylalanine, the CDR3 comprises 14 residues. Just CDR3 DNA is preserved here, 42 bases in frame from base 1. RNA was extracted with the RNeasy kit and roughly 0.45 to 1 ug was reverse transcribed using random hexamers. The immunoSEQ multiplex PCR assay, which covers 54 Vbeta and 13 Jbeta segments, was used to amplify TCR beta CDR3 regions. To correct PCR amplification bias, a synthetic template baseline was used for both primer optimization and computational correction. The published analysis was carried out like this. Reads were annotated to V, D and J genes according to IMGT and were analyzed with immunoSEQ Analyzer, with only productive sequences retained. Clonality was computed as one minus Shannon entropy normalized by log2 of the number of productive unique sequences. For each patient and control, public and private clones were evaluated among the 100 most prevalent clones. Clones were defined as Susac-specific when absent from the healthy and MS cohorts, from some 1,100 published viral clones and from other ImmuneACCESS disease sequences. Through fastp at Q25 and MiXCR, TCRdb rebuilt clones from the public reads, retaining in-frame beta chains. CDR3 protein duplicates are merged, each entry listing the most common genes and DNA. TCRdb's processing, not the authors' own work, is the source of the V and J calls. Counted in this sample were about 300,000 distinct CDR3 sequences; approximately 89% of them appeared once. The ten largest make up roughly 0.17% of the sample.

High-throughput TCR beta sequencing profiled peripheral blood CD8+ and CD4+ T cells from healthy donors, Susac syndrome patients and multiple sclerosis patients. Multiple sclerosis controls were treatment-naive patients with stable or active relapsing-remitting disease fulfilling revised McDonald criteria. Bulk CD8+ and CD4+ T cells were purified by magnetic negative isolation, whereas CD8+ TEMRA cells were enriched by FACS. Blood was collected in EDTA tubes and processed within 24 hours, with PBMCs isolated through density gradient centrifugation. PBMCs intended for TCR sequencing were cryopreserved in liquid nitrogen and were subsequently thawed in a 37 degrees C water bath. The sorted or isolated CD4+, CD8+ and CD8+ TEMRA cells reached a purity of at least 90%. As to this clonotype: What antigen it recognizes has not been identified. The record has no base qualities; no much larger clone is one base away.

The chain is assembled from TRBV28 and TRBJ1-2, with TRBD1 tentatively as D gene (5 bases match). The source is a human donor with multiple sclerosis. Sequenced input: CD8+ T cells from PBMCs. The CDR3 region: CASSDRVEGIGYTF. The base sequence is TGTGCCAGCAGTGACCGAGTAGAGGGGATCGGCTACACCTTC.